The 16 T cell receptor beta chains presented below share a single source sample, sequenced in a study of blood T cell repertoires in COVID-19. Data came from immunoSEQ multiplex PCR; TCRdb stores just in-frame clones and leaves some out. The sample contains approximately 330,000 clones, roughly 87% of which appear only once. Sequenced: peripheral blood. These receptors all come from a man aged 25 to 40 with COVID-19, enrolled during active disease.

The chain has TRBV28 and TRBJ2-1, with D possibly matching TRBD1 (6 bases). Germline assignment: CDR1 MDHEN and CDR2 SYDVKM. This CDR3 is 13 amino acids long. Trimming removed 5 bases at V and 3 bases at J, with 8 bases between. The DNA of the CDR3 is TGTGCCAGCAGTAAACAGGGCTACAATGAGCAGTTCTTC. Protein product: CASSKQGYNEQFF. Looking up the rest from reference TRBV28 and TRBJ2-1 gives the full variable domain: DVKVTQSSRYLVKRTGEKVFLECVQDMDHENMFWYRQDPGLGLRLIYFSYDVKMKEKGDIPEGYSVSREKKERFSLILESASTNQTSMYLCASSKQGYNEQFFGPGTRLTVL.

J is TRBJ2-3 and V is TRBV5-1; 15 nucleotides line up with TRBD2. After removal of 3 bases from V and 4 bases from J, the junction contained 9 bases not matched to a gene. This CDR3 contains 18 residues. The germline V gene has CDR1 SGHRS and CDR2 YFSETQ. The DNA of the CDR3 is TGCGCCAGCAGCTCTGGACTAGCGGGAGGGCCTTGGGCAGATACGCAGTATTTT. It is translated as CASSSGLAGGPWADTQYF.

This chain links TRBV15 with TRBJ2-3; the D gene is possibly TRBD2 (6 bases). Germline V CDR1 and CDR2: LNHNV, YYDKDF (reference sequence). Deletions cut 3 bases from V and 6 bases from J, with 22 bases between. The CDR3 is 17 amino acids. The CDR3 DNA is TGTGCCACCAGCAGGAAAACGGGACTCCGGATCGGGGATACGCAGTATTTT. Translation gives CATSRKTGLRIGDTQYF.

This chain uses TRBV9 with TRBJ2-7; TRBD2 might be the D (5 bases). The CDR3 is 19 amino acids. In germline, CDR1 is SGDLS, CDR2 YYNGEE. Trimming removed 0 bases at V and 2 bases at J, with 24 bases between. The CDR3 region is CASSVGLNIEGGLTYEQYF. The CDR3 nucleotides are TGTGCCAGCAGCGTAGGTTTGAATATTGAGGGCGGCCTAACCTACGAGCAGTACTTC.

This sequence joins TRBV7-2 and TRBJ2-6; TRBD1 aligns across 7 bases. This CDR3 spans 16 amino acids. Germline V gene data show CDR1 as SGHTA and CDR2 as FQGNSA. J lost 4 bases, V lost 0 bases, and 3 bases had no gene match. DNA for the CDR3: TGTGCCAGCAGCTTAGCACCGGGACAGGGGGCCAACGTCCTGACTTTC. Translation: CASSLAPGQGANVLTF.

V gene TRBV11-3 combines with J gene TRBJ2-1; 11 bases are a match to TRBD2. CDR1 and CDR2 from the germline V gene are SGHNT and YENEEA. V lost 1 base, J lost 4 bases, and 6 bases stayed unmatched. This CDR3 comprises 17 residues. The CDR3 is CASSLGVAGGSYNEQFF. For the CDR3, the DNA is TGTGCCAGCAGCTTAGGGGTAGCGGGGGGGTCGTACAATGAGCAGTTCTTC.

The rearrangement links TRBV7-8 to TRBJ2-1; TRBD1 matches 8 bases. The germline V gene encodes CDR1 SGHVS and CDR2 FQNEAQ. The CDR3 is made up of 19 amino acids. Trimming cost V 5 bases and J 0 bases; bases outside gene matches: 15. This chain's CDR3 is CASSPRTGTTPSSYNEQFF. CDR3 sequence (DNA): TGTGCCAGCAGCCCCAGGACAGGGACCACGCCGAGCTCCTACAATGAGCAGTTCTTC.

The chain's CDR3 is CASSNDRVGYTF. CDR3 DNA sequence: TGTGCCAGCAGCAACGACAGGGTTGGCTACACCTTC. The chain carries TRBV6-5 and TRBJ1-2; TRBD1 matches at 7 bases. The CDR3 sequence is 12 residues long. With V trimmed by 6 bases and J by 7 bases, 5 bases remained unmatched. Looked up from germline, CDR1 is MNHEY and CDR2 is SVGAGI.

The chain joins TRBV5-6 to TRBJ1-2; TRBD1 matches 7 bases. Per the germline V gene, CDR1 is SGHDT and CDR2 is YYEEEE. The CDR3 sequence is 12 residues long. Trimming at V came to 4 bases and at J to 4 bases, leaving 1 base not matched to a gene. CDR3 amino acids: CASSPGGYGYTF. CDR3 in DNA: TGTGCCAGCAGCCCAGGGGGCTATGGCTACACCTTC.

This rearrangement joins TRBV27 to TRBJ1-1; 8 nucleotides agree with TRBD1. Looked up from germline, CDR1 is MNHEY and CDR2 is SMNVEV (reference sequence). V shed 8 bases and J 3 bases; nucleotides not matched to a gene: 11. This CDR3 region has 15 residues. CDR3 amino acids: CASLTGQGRDTEAFF. The CDR3 DNA follows: TGTGCCAGCTTAACTGGACAGGGAAGGGACACTGAAGCTTTCTTT.

The V gene is TRBV6-5, the J gene TRBJ1-6; 9 nucleotides match TRBD1. The V gene's germline CDR1 is MNHEY and CDR2 SVGAGI. The J segment lost 10 bases and the V segment lost 5 bases, leaving 9 bases of the junction unmatched. This CDR3 is 15 amino acids long. CDR3 DNA: TGTGCCAGCAGTACACCACAGGGGGCGGCGTCACCCCTCCACTTT. This encodes CASSTPQGAASPLHF.

V is TRBV28 and J is TRBJ1-5; D may be TRBD1 (6 bases). CDR1 is MDHEN, CDR2 SYDVKM, per germline. The CDR3 covers 12 residues. Trimming left V 6 bases short and J 12 bases short, with 15 bases between. DNA for the CDR3: TGTGCCAGCAGCCGCGGGGGCCGTTTCCAGCATTTT. Its protein is CASSRGGRFQHF.

This chain joins TRBV7-2 and TRBJ1-5; D remains unclear. Germline CDR1 is SGHTA and CDR2 is FQGNSA. CDR3 size: 15 residues. Trimming took 4 bases from V and 7 from J, leaving 17 bases between them. CDR3 DNA: TGTGCCAGCAGCTCCCCAGGCAGAAGTCGCCAGCCCCAGCATTTT. Protein: CASSSPGRSRQPQHF.

In its sample, this clone was seen a few times. V is TRBV10-1 and J is TRBJ2-1; 9 bases match TRBD1. The CDR3 covers 18 residues. V lost 4 bases, J lost 5 bases, and 15 bases stayed unmatched. Germline V gene lookup returns CDR1 WNHNN and CDR2 SYGVQD (reference sequence). CDR3 sequence (DNA): TGCGCCAGCAGTGCCCCCCCTACGCCGGGACAGGGAGACAATGAGCAGTTCTTC. Translation: CASSAPPTPGQGDNEQFF.

J is TRBJ2-5 and V is TRBV12-3 or TRBV12-4, with TRBD2 matching over 7 bases. This CDR3 region has 13 residues. The V segment lost 6 bases and the J segment 5 bases; nucleotides outside the gene matches: 6. In DNA form, the CDR3 reads TGTGCCAGCAGGCCAACCGGGAGGGAGACCCAGTACTTC. This codes for CASRPTGRETQYF.

The J gene is TRBJ1-1, the V gene TRBV15; the match to TRBD1 covers 9 bases. Trimming removed 2 bases from V and 4 bases from J; junction bases left unmatched: 11. The CDR3 extends over 17 amino acids. The germline CDR1 and CDR2 sequences are LNHNV and YYDKDF (reference sequence). CDR3 protein: CATSRSRSGQGGTEAFF. The CDR3 DNA is TGTGCCACCAGCAGATCCCGGTCGGGACAGGGAGGCACTGAAGCTTTCTTT.